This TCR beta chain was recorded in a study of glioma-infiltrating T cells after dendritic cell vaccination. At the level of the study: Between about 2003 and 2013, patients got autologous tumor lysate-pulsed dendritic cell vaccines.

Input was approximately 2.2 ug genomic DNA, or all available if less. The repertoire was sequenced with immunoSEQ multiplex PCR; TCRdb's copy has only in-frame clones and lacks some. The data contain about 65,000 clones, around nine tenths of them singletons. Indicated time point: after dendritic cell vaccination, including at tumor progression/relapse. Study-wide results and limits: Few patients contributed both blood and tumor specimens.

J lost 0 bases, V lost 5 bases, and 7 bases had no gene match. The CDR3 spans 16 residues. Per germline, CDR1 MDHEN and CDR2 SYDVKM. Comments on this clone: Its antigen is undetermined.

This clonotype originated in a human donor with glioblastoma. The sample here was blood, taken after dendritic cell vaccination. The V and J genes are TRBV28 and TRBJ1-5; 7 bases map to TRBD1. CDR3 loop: CASSPGTEYSNQPQHF. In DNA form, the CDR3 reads TGTGCCAGCAGTCCCGGGACAGAATATAGCAATCAGCCCCAGCATTTT. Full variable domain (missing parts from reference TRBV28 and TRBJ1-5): DVKVTQSSRYLVKRTGEKVFLECVQDMDHENMFWYRQDPGLGLRLIYFSYDVKMKEKGDIPEGYSVSREKKERFSLILESASTNQTSMYLCASSPGTEYSNQPQHFGDGTRLSIL.